Listed below are T cell receptor beta chains from one sample, sequenced in a study of CD8+CD57+ T cells in acquired aplastic anemia. Each CDR3 protein gets one entry after TCRdb re-called the reads with MiXCR. The sample contains 200,000 to 250,000 distinct CDR3 sequences, roughly 50% of which appear only once. The sample was sorted CD4+, CD8+, or CD8+CD57+ T cells (not recorded which) from PBMCs. The origin of the receptors is a human donor with aplastic anemia. Both conserved end residues are part of each CDR3. The D gene is left open where the match is weak. The listing skips clone size in some rows; elsewhere it reads once, few, many or a size class.

NA,TRBJ1-2,TRBV24-1,few,CATSDFTDYGYTF,TGTGCCACCAGTGACTTCACCGACTATGGCTACACCTTC
TRBD2,TRBJ2-5,TRBV5-1,NA,CASSFWGLAGGFGVQYF,TGCGCCAGCAGCTTTTGGGGACTAGCGGGGGGTTTTGGTGTCCAGTACTTC
NA,TRBJ1-2,TRBV2,many,CASSEAPGVGGYTF,TGTGCCAGCAGTGAAGCGCCCGGGGTCGGTGGCTACACCTTC
NA,TRBJ2-1,TRBV5-8,NA,CASSLEYYNEQFF,TGTGCCAGCAGCTTAGAGTACTACAATGAGCAGTTCTTC
NA,TRBJ1-1,TRBV18,NA,CASSPNREQDTEAFF,TGTGCCAGCTCACCAAACAGGGAGCAAGACACTGAAGCTTTCTTT
NA,TRBJ1-1,TRBV5-1,many,CASSLVPGMNTEAFF,TGCGCCAGCAGCTTGGTTCCGGGGATGAACACTGAAGCTTTCTTT
TRBD2,TRBJ2-1,TRBV13,few,CASSLELGEGTGGGAIPYEQFF,TGTGCCAGCAGCTTAGAACTCGGTGAGGGGACGGGCGGGGGGGCAATTCCCTATGAGCAGTTCTTC
NA,TRBJ2-5,TRBV24-1,NA,CATSDFVSLHF,TGTGCCACCAGTGATTTTGTGTCGCTACACTTC
TRBD1,TRBJ1-1,TRBV7-9,NA,CASSPRLGTGNTEAFF,TGTGCCAGCAGCCCGAGACTCGGGACAGGGAACACTGAAGCTTTCTTT
NA,TRBJ2-5,TRBV7-9,many,CASSSDSEETQYF,TGTGCCAGCAGCTCAGACAGTGAAGAGACCCAGTACTTC
TRBD2,TRBJ2-5,TRBV7-2,NA,CASSFGGASETQYF,TGTGCCAGCAGCTTCGGGGGGGCCTCTGAGACCCAGTACTTC